One and the same sample provided the 25 T cell receptor beta chains below, sequenced in a study of cytomegalovirus exposure and HLA in healthy donors. It was with 60 Vbeta and 13 Jbeta primers that the PCR ran. The table came from immunoSEQ multiplex PCR; TCRdb's copy has only in-frame clones and leaves some out. The repertoire holds about 150,000 clones, approximately 80% seen once, with around 6.6% in the top ten. Material for sequencing was PBMCs. These receptors all stem from a woman aged 45-65 years in good health and CMV-seropositive.

The chain uses TRBV4-1 and TRBJ2-7, with D hard to call. V was pared by 1 base and J by 2 bases, with 6 bases between. Germline V CDR1 and CDR2: MGHRA, YSYEKL. CDR3 length equals 13 residues. The CDR3 sequence: CASSQGATYEQYF. The CDR3 region has the DNA TGCGCCAGCAGCCAAGGGGCTACCTACGAGCAGTACTTC.

This clone came up once. The junction departs from the called germline gene at one end, perhaps through a read error. This chain links TRBV7-9 with TRBJ1-1, with D perhaps matching TRBD1 (6 bases). Germline V gives CDR1 SEHNR, CDR2 FQNEAQ (reference sequence). The CDR3 runs 14 residues. CDR3 sequence (DNA): TGTTCCAGCAGCCCGGACAGCATGAACACTGAAGCTTTCTTT. Translating gives CSSSPDSMNTEAFF.

Only one count was recorded for this clone. The chain couples TRBV6-6 to TRBJ1-1; 9 bases match TRBD1. CDR1 is MNHNY, CDR2 SVGAGI, per germline (reference sequence). V was clipped by 2 bases and J by 1 base; unmatched bases: 2. The CDR3 is 15 amino acids. CDR3 sequence: CASSYPQGANTEAFF. As DNA, the CDR3 is TGTGCCAGCAGTTACCCACAGGGGGCGAACACTGAAGCTTTCTTT.

There are a few counts of this clone. The V call is TRBV18, the J call TRBJ2-1, with a possible D match to TRBD2 (5 bases). CDR1 is KGHSH and CDR2 is LQKENI in the germline V gene. The CDR3 sequence is 17 residues long. Trimming stripped 2 bases from V and 0 bases from J, with 14 bases between. This chain's CDR3 is CASSPLSGDSSYNEQFF. The CDR3 DNA sequence: TGTGCCAGCTCACCATTAAGCGGAGATAGCTCCTACAATGAGCAGTTCTTC.

The gene calls are TRBV19 and TRBJ2-6; 8 nucleotides match TRBD1. The CDR3 covers 17 residues. The junction had 6 bases not matched to a gene; V was cut back by 4 bases and J by 1 base. Germline lookup yields CDR1 LNHDA and CDR2 SQIVND (reference sequence). CDR3 DNA sequence: TGTGCCAGTAGTAAGGGCAGGGGGCAATCTGGGGCCAACGTCCTGACTTTC. Protein sequence: CASSKGRGQSGANVLTF.

This clone was picked up a small number of times. This chain joins TRBV15 and TRBJ1-6; maybe TRBD1 (6 bases). The CDR3 is 14 residues long. V was cut by 8 bases and J by 5 bases, with 13 bases left in between. The germline gives CDR1 LNHNV, CDR2 YYDKDF (reference sequence). CDR3 loop: CATAKGGDNSPLHF. The CDR3 DNA follows: TGTGCCACCGCTAAAGGGGGAGATAATTCACCCCTCCACTTT.

With regard to this clone: One end of the junction varies from germline; a read error may be responsible. The V call is TRBV7-2, the J call TRBJ2-3; D may be TRBD2 (6 bases). Germline CDR1 and CDR2: SGHTA and FQGNSA. The CDR3 contains 13 residues. CDR3 sequence reads: CASSQPGGDMQYF. Here the CDR3 DNA reads TGTGCCAGCAGCCAGCCGGGCGGGGATATGCAGTATTTT.

The chain is built from TRBV12-5 and TRBJ1-2, with 8 bases matching TRBD1. V dropped 5 bases and J dropped 7; count of bases not matched to a gene: 6. The CDR3 runs 13 residues. Germline values: CDR1 LGHNT, CDR2 FRNRAP. The DNA of the CDR3 is TGTGCTAGTGGTCTGACAGGGGAGGGTGGCTACACCTTC. The encoded protein is CASGLTGEGGYTF.

The genes are TRBV6-1 and TRBJ1-6, with D hard to call. V was pared by 2 bases and J by 7 bases, with 12 bases between. Germline values: CDR1 MNHNS, CDR2 SASEGT. The CDR3 length is 15 residues. The CDR3 protein is CASSERETPNSPLHF. In DNA form, the CDR3 reads TGTGCCAGCAGTGAACGGGAGACACCAAATTCACCCCTCCACTTT.

CDR3: CASGLVRESHTGELFF. CDR3 coding DNA: TGTGCTAGTGGTTTGGTACGGGAGTCCCACACCGGGGAGCTGTTTTTT. The chain has TRBV12-5 and TRBJ2-2; TRBD2 might be the D (6 bases). The CDR3 spans 16 residues. Germline V CDR1 and CDR2: LGHNT, FRNRAP. V lost 0 bases to trimming and J lost 3 bases, with 11 bases between them.

This sequence joins TRBV18 and TRBJ1-3; D not certain. The CDR3 is 15 residues long. The germline V gene has CDR1 KGHSH and CDR2 LQKENI. V lost 5 bases, J lost 4 bases, and 15 bases lay in between. CDR3: CASSGNRGSGNTIYF. The CDR3 DNA reads TGTGCCAGCTCAGGGAATCGGGGAAGCGGAAACACCATATATTTT. The variable domain in full, with the rest retrieved from reference TRBV18 and TRBJ1-3, is NAGVMQNPRHLVRRRGQEARLRCSPMKGHSHVYWYRQLPEEGLKFMVYLQKENIIDESGMPKERFSAEFPKEGPSILRIQQVVRGDSAAYFCASSGNRGSGNTIYFGEGSWLTVV.

J is TRBJ2-1 and V is TRBV5-6; no clear D. Germline lookup yields CDR1 SGHDT and CDR2 YYEEEE. Trimming left V 4 bases short and J 1 base short, with 9 bases between. This CDR3 contains 14 residues. The CDR3 loop is CASSPSRSYNEQFF. The CDR3 coding sequence is TGTGCCAGCAGCCCGTCGCGGTCCTACAATGAGCAGTTCTTC.

The J gene is TRBJ1-5, the V gene TRBV6-1; no definite D call. This CDR3 contains 15 residues. The germline V gene has CDR1 MNHNS and CDR2 SASEGT. V was clipped by 0 bases and J by 2 bases, with 8 bases between them. CDR3 in amino acids: CASSEAIRGNQPQHF. The CDR3 coding sequence is TGTGCCAGCAGTGAAGCCATAAGAGGCAATCAGCCCCAGCATTTT.

This chain uses TRBV10-2 with TRBJ1-2; TRBD1 matches at 7 bases. CDR1 and CDR2 from the germline V gene are WSHSY and SAAADI. This CDR3 spans 14 amino acids. The chain's CDR3 is CAQGGRGPALGYTF. Written as DNA, the CDR3 is TGCGCTCAGGGAGGTAGGGGGCCAGCCCTAGGCTACACCTTC.

The rearrangement uses TRBV5-1 and TRBJ2-2, with D perhaps TRBD1 (5 bases). Germline lookup yields CDR1 SGHRS and CDR2 YFSETQ. The CDR3 consists of 14 residues. Trimming removed 2 bases from V and 6 bases from J, with 11 bases in between. CDR3 in amino acids: CASSFPGKAGELFF. The CDR3, as DNA: TGCGCCAGCAGCTTTCCAGGGAAAGCCGGGGAGCTGTTTTTT.

This chain joins TRBV7-9 and TRBJ1-4; no firm D call. The V gene lost 2 bases and the J gene lost 3 bases, with 7 bases spanning the gap. The germline CDR1 and CDR2 sequences are SEHNR and FQNEAQ (reference sequence). CDR3 length: 14 amino acids. The DNA for the CDR3 is TGTGCCAGCAGCTTACAGTTATCTAATGAAAAACTGTTTTTT. Translation gives CASSLQLSNEKLFF.

The V call is TRBV29-1, the J call TRBJ2-1; TRBD2 aligns across 8 bases. Germline lookup yields CDR1 SQVTM and CDR2 ANQGSEA. There are 15 residues in the CDR3. With 4 bases clipped from V and 7 bases from J, the junction kept 12 bases outside the gene matches. The CDR3 is CSVVGRAGGQNEQFF. CDR3 DNA: TGCAGCGTTGTTGGGAGGGCGGGGGGTCAAAATGAGCAGTTCTTC.

The chain combines TRBV27 with TRBJ2-2; D remains unclear. CDR3 length: 14 residues. Trimming removed 6 bases from V and 3 bases from J, with 11 bases in between. Germline assignment: CDR1 MNHEY and CDR2 SMNVEV (reference sequence). The chain's CDR3 is CASSPFLDTGELFF. The CDR3 DNA reads as TGTGCCAGCAGCCCTTTCCTCGACACCGGGGAGCTGTTTTTT.

The chain links TRBV19 to TRBJ1-2; 9 bases are shared with TRBD1. The CDR3 has 14 amino acids. Losses at the gene ends were 6 bases for V and 6 bases for J; bases not matched to a gene: 8. CDR1 and CDR2 (germline): LNHDA, SQIVND (reference sequence). CDR3: CASSNNRGLDGYTF. The DNA for the CDR3 is TGTGCCAGTAGCAATAACAGGGGGCTCGATGGCTACACCTTC.

The chain carries TRBV30 and TRBJ2-1; 8 nucleotides align to TRBD1. V trimming: 2 bases; J trimming: 6 bases; junction bases outside the gene matches: 6. The CDR3 extends over 14 amino acids. Germline values: CDR1 GTSNPN, CDR2 SVGIG (reference sequence). The DNA of the CDR3 is TGTGCCTGGAGTCGGACAGGGAGGTCCAATGAGCAGTTCTTC. Protein: CAWSRTGRSNEQFF.

The chain combines TRBV11-2 with TRBJ2-2; 7 nucleotides line up with TRBD2. V lost 0 bases, J lost 6 bases, and 4 bases stayed unmatched. There are 15 residues in the CDR3. Germline CDR1 reads SGHAT; CDR2 reads FQNNGV. The CDR3 DNA sequence: TGTGCCAGCAGCTTAGAATTTCGGGGGGCCGGGGAGCTGTTTTTT. It is translated as CASSLEFRGAGELFF.

The V and J genes are TRBV5-4 and TRBJ1-5; no clear D. CDR3 length equals 12 residues. V lost 4 bases, J lost 8 bases, and 10 bases lay in between. Germline-derived CDR1 and CDR2 are SGHNT and YYREEE (reference sequence). The CDR3 sequence is CASSRDSEPQHF. The CDR3 DNA sequence: TGTGCCAGCAGCCGTGATTCGGAGCCCCAGCATTTT.

CDR3 bases: TGTGCCAGTAGTATGGTTGGGCCCGGGGGTGAAAAACTGTTTTTT. This encodes CASSMVGPGGEKLFF. This chain connects TRBV19 to TRBJ1-4, with a tentative D call TRBD1 (5 bases). Trimming removed 3 bases at V and 7 bases at J, with 15 bases between. The CDR3 spans 15 residues. CDR1 LNHDA and CDR2 SQIVND come from the germline V gene (reference sequence).

J is TRBJ2-7 and V is TRBV6-5; tentatively, D is TRBD1 (6 bases). The CDR3 runs to 15 residues. With 0 bases removed from V and 3 bases from J, the gap between germline ends came to 12 bases. Germline CDR1 reads MNHEY; CDR2 reads SVGAGI. CDR3 sequence (DNA): TGTGCCAGCAGTTACTCGATTGGGGGCAACTACGAGCAGTACTTC. This gives the protein CASSYSIGGNYEQYF.

This clone showed up just a few times. The chain joins TRBV6-6 to TRBJ1-5; tentatively, D is TRBD1 (5 bases). The CDR3 spans 13 residues. V was shortened by 6 bases and J by 4 bases, with 10 bases between the two germline ends. CDR1 and CDR2 from the germline V gene are MNHNY and SVGAGI (reference sequence). The CDR3 DNA is TGTGCCAGCAGCCAGGACATTAATCAGCCCCAGCATTTT. Encoded protein: CASSQDINQPQHF.